This T cell receptor beta chain emerged from a study of shared clonotypes between healthy human individuals. General study findings and limits: What limited the represented genetic and exposure-history diversity was the small number of donors.

Cells designated naive CD8 were CD45RO-negative and were positively selected for CCR7, with terminally differentiated effector memory CD45RA+ cells excluded. Worth noting for this clone: Its antigen is currently unknown.

CDR1 is SGHRS and CDR2 is YFSETQ in the germline V gene. CDR3 length: 14 amino acids. V was clipped by 0 bases and J by 0 bases, with 7 bases between them. Per the original data handling: ImmunoSEQ only sent back junction sequences with no quality scores, so filtering was done differently. Profiled with immunoSEQ multiplex PCR; TCRdb holds only in-frame clones, not every one. The D gene and trimming were derived from the DNA, and the V and J assignments and clone size from that table. This sample carries some 800,000 clones, 85% to 95% of them seen once, and the ten largest clones take 20% to 30%. The TCR sequence derives from a man aged 25-45 years in good health. Sequencing was done on a sample of naive CD8+ T cells sorted from blood. V and J are TRBV5-1 and TRBJ2-7; no clear D. Here the CDR3 reads CASSLVFDSYEQYF. The CDR3 DNA sequence: TGCGCCAGCAGCTTGGTCTTCGACTCCTACGAGCAGTACTTC. Looking up the rest from reference TRBV5-1 and TRBJ2-7 gives the full variable domain: KAGVTQTPRYLIKTRGQQVTLSCSPISGHRSVSWYQQTPGQGLQFLFEYFSETQRNKGNFPGRFSGRQFSNSRSEMNVSTLELGDSALYLCASSLVFDSYEQYFGPGTRLTVT.